This record covers a single T cell receptor beta chain. The target antigen is unknown. This entry is derived from a study of cytomegalovirus exposure and HLA in healthy donors. Study-level findings and limits: When a later analysis compared HLA-associated TCR beta chains with equally common others, the HLA-associated chains turned out to be more clonally expanded and to have lower generation probabilities. One later analysis reportedly identified an Asian-associated ancestry cluster that showed fewer N-insertions than the approximately 600-donor mean.

Trimming stripped 2 bases from V and 2 bases from J, with 15 bases between. This CDR3 comprises 16 residues. Germline values: CDR1 MDHEN, CDR2 SYDVKM. Use of 60 Vbeta and 13 Jbeta primers characterized the PCR. Using immunoSEQ multiplex PCR, the repertoire was profiled, and TCRdb retains in-frame clones only, with some absent. The sample contains roughly 120,000 clones, around three quarters of which appear only once. The genes are TRBV28 and TRBJ1-1, with unresolved D. Input material: PBMCs. The origin of this receptor is a man younger than 40 in good health and CMV-seronegative. The CDR3 DNA sequence: TGTGCCAGCAGTTTAAGTATCGGGTCGGGTAACACTGAAGCTTTCTTT. This codes for CASSLSIGSGNTEAFF.